This T cell receptor (beta chain) was retrieved from a study of a mutant IDH1 vaccine in newly diagnosed glioma. Time point in this sample: week 35, safety follow-up. Vaccinated patients received 300 ug of mutant IDH1 20-mer peptide per dose, with topical imiquimod. Notes on this clone: What it binds is not known.

Sequencing used immunoSEQ multiplex PCR; TCRdb keeps in-frame clones, though not all of them. The data show tens of thousands of clones, with around 74% seen just once and over 4% held by the top ten. The CDR3 length is 14 residues. CDR1 LNHDA and CDR2 SQIVND come from the germline V gene (reference sequence). Between the trimmed V and J ends, which lost 7 bases and 5 bases, there was a span of 12 bases. The sequences come from PBMCs, collected from a glioma patient whose treatment included an IDH1 peptide vaccine. This chain links TRBV19 with TRBJ1-6; D may be TRBD1 (6 bases). This receptor was identified in a man between 50 and 59 years old with glioma. The CDR3 region has the DNA TGTGCCAGTATGGAGAACAGGGATAATTCACCCCTCCACTTT. Protein product: CASMENRDNSPLHF.